This is a list of T cell receptor beta chains from one sample in a study of beta chain features in type 1 diabetes. Measured with immunoSEQ multiplex PCR; TCRdb has only the in-frame clones, and not every one. Counted here are 200,000 to 250,000 clones, approximately 10% occurring once; the ten biggest clones make up 1% to 1.5%. The sample was central memory CD4+ T cells from blood. The source is a man between 18 and 35 years old in good health. CDR3s include the opening cysteine and the closing phenylalanine or tryptophan. The D gene is left open where the match is weak. The listing skips clone size in some rows; elsewhere it reads once, few, many or a size class.

abundance	j_gene	d_gene	v_gene	CDR3nt	CDR3aa
few	TRBJ2-7	NA	TRBV14	TGTGCCAGCAGCCCATTGGACGGATACTACGAGCAGTACTTC	CASSPLDGYYEQYF
NA	TRBJ1-2	TRBD1	TRBV30	TGTGCCTGGGCCGACAGGGTCTCCAACTATGGCTACACCTTC	CAWADRVSNYGYTF
few	TRBJ2-1	NA	TRBV5-1	TGCGCCAGCAGCGCGGGTTGGAGCTCCTACAATGAGCAGTTCTTC	CASSAGWSSYNEQFF
NA	TRBJ2-7	NA	TRBV5-1	TGCGCCAGCAATCCATTCCGGGACGCCGGATCCTACGAGCAGTACTTC	CASNPFRDAGSYEQYF
NA	TRBJ2-5	NA	TRBV5-6	TGTGCCAGCAGCCTCCTGAGAGGGGAGACCCAGTACTTC	CASSLLRGETQYF
NA	TRBJ2-2	TRBD2	TRBV4-1	TGCTCCAGCAGCCCGGGGGTAGCGGGGTTTCAGGGCGGGGAGCTGTTTTTT	CSSSPGVAGFQGGELFF
few	TRBJ2-7	NA	TRBV27	TGTGCCAGCAGTTATGCGGCCTCCTACGAGCAGTACTTC	CASSYAASYEQYF
NA	TRBJ2-3	TRBD2	TRBV9	TGTGCCAGCAGCGTAGCTCCTAGCGGGGATACGCAGTATTTT	CASSVAPSGDTQYF
medium-sized	TRBJ2-2	NA	TRBV30	TGTGCCTGGACGCCCTGGAGCAGCAACACCGGGGAGCTGTTTTTT	CAWTPWSSNTGELFF
many	TRBJ1-2	TRBD1	TRBV23-1	TGCGCCAGCAGTCAATCGGATCTTGGGACAGCACTCTATGGCTACACCTTC	CASSQSDLGTALYGYTF
NA	TRBJ2-1	NA	TRBV21-1	TGTGCCAGCAGCCCCCGACTAGCGGGAGCCCTATTTTACAATGAGCAGTTCTTC	CASSPRLAGALFYNEQFF
few	TRBJ2-5	TRBD1	TRBV7-2	TGTGCCAGCAGCCAACGGACAGGAGAGACCCAGTACTTC	CASSQRTGETQYF
few	TRBJ1-1	NA	TRBV30	TGTGCCTGGAGTGTAGGGTTCCCCTCGGGCACTGAAGCTTTCTTT	CAWSVGFPSGTEAFF
NA	TRBJ2-7	NA	TRBV4-1	TGCGCCAGCAGCCCCGAGTACCGGGGAGCCGAGCAGTACTTC	CASSPEYRGAEQYF
few	TRBJ2-7	NA	TRBV15	TGTGCCACCAGCAGAGACCTCGGGGGTGGGACCTACGAGCAGTACTTC	CATSRDLGGGTYEQYF
many	TRBJ2-3	NA	TRBV29-1	TGCAGCGTTGTATCTCTGAGAAATGAACAGTATTTT	CSVVSLRNEQYF
few	TRBJ1-5	NA	TRBV28	TGTGCCAGCAGTCCCCGACAGAGGGTTGCTCAGCCCCAGCATTTT	CASSPRQRVAQPQHF
NA	TRBJ2-3	NA	TRBV9	TGTGCCAGCAGCGTAGCTCGGGGCAGGGGAGTGGCAGATACGCAGTATTTT	CASSVARGRGVADTQYF
many	TRBJ2-3	NA	TRBV28	TGTGCCAGCAGTTTGGGGCGGGTGGCCGGAGCGGATACGCAGTATTTT	CASSLGRVAGADTQYF
NA	TRBJ2-7	NA	TRBV18	TGTGCCAGCTCACCAAGTATGGACAAATACGAGCAGTACTTC	CASSPSMDKYEQYF
NA	TRBJ2-7	TRBD2	TRBV6-1	TGTGCCAGCAGTGAAAGGAGAGCGGGAGCTCCCTACGAGCAGTACTTC	CASSERRAGAPYEQYF
few	TRBJ2-7	NA	TRBV7-9	TGTGCCATCCCCACGGATCAGGGGTACGAGCAGTACTTC	CAIPTDQGYEQYF
few	TRBJ2-2	NA	TRBV2	TGTGCCAGCAGCAAGACTTCCGGGGAGCTGTTTTTT	CASSKTSGELFF
many	TRBJ2-7	NA	TRBV10-3	TGTGCCATCTCTCGGGAGCCGCCTACCGAGCAGTACTTC	CAISREPPTEQYF
NA	TRBJ1-1	TRBD1	TRBV29-1	TGCAGCGTTCACCAGGGGGGCTGGGCCACTGAAGCTTTCTTT	CSVHQGGWATEAFF
NA	TRBJ2-5	NA	TRBV14	TGTGCCAGCAGCCAAATACAGGTCCAAGAGACCCAGTACTTC	CASSQIQVQETQYF
NA	TRBJ2-3	NA	TRBV5-4	TGTGCCAGCAGCCAATGGGGAAGCACAGATACGCAGTATTTT	CASSQWGSTDTQYF
few	TRBJ1-1	TRBD1	TRBV25-1	TGTGCCAGCAGTCGTCCCGGGACAGGGGTCACTGAAGCTTTCTTT	CASSRPGTGVTEAFF
NA	TRBJ1-1	NA	TRBV7-2	TGTGCCAGCAGCTTAATGGTCCACCTGGGAGCTTTCTTT	CASSLMVHLGAFF
medium-sized	TRBJ2-7	TRBD2	TRBV29-1	TGCAGCGGAATCAGCGGGGTTACCTACGAGCAGTACTTC	CSGISGVTYEQYF
NA	TRBJ2-5	NA	TRBV20-1	TGCAGTGCTAGAGACTGGGAGACCCAGTACTTC	CSARDWETQYF
NA	TRBJ2-4	NA	TRBV7-3	TGTGCCAGCAGCCCCGGAGGCTCTAGCATTCAGTACTTC	CASSPGGSSIQYF
NA	TRBJ2-5	NA	TRBV6-1	TGTGCCAGCAGTGAAGGGGGATTTCTTGAGACCCAGTACTTC	CASSEGGFLETQYF
NA	TRBJ2-5	TRBD2	TRBV9	TGTGCCAGCAGCGTAGGAGCAGCGGGAGGTGGAGAGACCCAGTACTTC	CASSVGAAGGGETQYF
few	TRBJ2-7	NA	TRBV6-4	TGTGCCAGCAGTGACTCGCTGCCTGGGGACGAGTATTACTACGAGCAGTACTTC	CASSDSLPGDEYYYEQYF
many	TRBJ2-1	NA	TRBV7-9	TGTGCCAGCAGCTTGATCCTATTTGATGAGCAGTTCTTC	CASSLILFDEQFF
NA	TRBJ2-5	NA	TRBV9	TGTGCCAGCAGCCCCCCGGGGAGGACTGTAGAGACCCAGTACTTC	CASSPPGRTVETQYF
few	TRBJ2-7	NA	TRBV4-1	TGCGCCAGCAGCCAAGCTCTAGCGAACCACCACGAGCAGTACTTC	CASSQALANHHEQYF
NA	TRBJ2-1	TRBD2	TRBV29-1	TGCAGCGTTGGCCCTCCTCGGACTAGCGGGAGAACCCACAATGAGCAGTTCTTC	CSVGPPRTSGRTHNEQFF
NA	TRBJ2-3	TRBD1	TRBV4-1	TGCGCCAGCAGCCAATCCAGGGGGCGGGGTACGCAGTATTTT	CASSQSRGRGTQYF
few	TRBJ1-5	NA	TRBV7-2	TGTGCCAGCAGCTCAGACGGCGACAATCAGCCCCAGCATTTT	CASSSDGDNQPQHF
few	TRBJ2-7	NA	TRBV7-6	TGTGCCAGCAGCTTAGGGACATCTCCCTCCGAGCAGTACTTC	CASSLGTSPSEQYF
NA	TRBJ2-1	TRBD1	TRBV5-4	TGTGCCAGCAGCTCCAGAGCCGGGACAGGGGGCGGTGAGCAGTTCTTC	CASSSRAGTGGGEQFF
NA	TRBJ2-3	TRBD2	TRBV4-3	TGCGCCAGCAGCCAAAGGACTAGCGGGAGCACAGATACGCAGTATTTT	CASSQRTSGSTDTQYF
few	TRBJ2-3	TRBD2	TRBV4-1	TGCGCCAGCAGCCAAGATATGGCGGGAGGGTTAGATACGCAGTATTTT	CASSQDMAGGLDTQYF
few	TRBJ2-5	TRBD1	TRBV5-1	TGCGCCAGCAGAGCAGGGACAGGAGGAGAGACCCAGTACTTC	CASRAGTGGETQYF